Included here is one T cell receptor (beta chain) sequence, with context. This entry comes from a study of T cell changes during pregnancy in multiple sclerosis. Sequencing used immunoSEQ multiplex PCR; TCRdb keeps in-frame clones, though not all of them. The sample contains about 24,000 clones, approximately 90% of which appear only once. V shed 8 bases and J 3 bases; nucleotides not matched to a gene: 9. The germline V gene encodes CDR1 SGHDT and CDR2 YYEEEE. The CDR3 is 15 residues long. The chain employs TRBV5-6 and TRBJ2-3; the match to TRBD2 covers 10 bases. The sample in question was CD4+ T cells from peripheral blood mononuclear cells, obtained in the first trimester of pregnancy. This TCR was sampled from a female donor in good health, enrolled as a control in a pregnancy study. The CDR3 reads CASNPSGGRTDTQYF. CDR3 DNA: TGTGCCAGTAACCCTAGCGGGGGAAGGACAGATACGCAGTATTTT.